These T cell receptor beta chains were read from a single sample in a study of T cell responses to AZD1222 COVID-19 vaccine. Profiled with immunoSEQ multiplex PCR; TCRdb holds only in-frame clones, not every one. The sample has around 150,000 clones, around 90% seen once; the top ten hold roughly 4.4%. Sequenced here: peripheral blood, sampled on day 0 of MenACWY control vaccination. The receptor source for this set is an adult in good health. CDR3s include the opening cysteine and the closing phenylalanine or tryptophan. D genes are given only for firm matches.

J: TRBJ1-2; V: TRBV5-6; D: .; CDR3: CASSFFGSGYTF
J: TRBJ1-2; V: TRBV28; D: TRBD1; CDR3: CASSPPDRAGYTF
J: TRBJ1-1; V: TRBV27; D: .; CDR3: CASSLLSGNTEAFF
J: TRBJ2-5; V: TRBV2; D: .; CDR3: CASTKERTLQETQYF
J: TRBJ1-2; V: TRBV27; D: .; CDR3: CASSTSSNYGYTF
J: TRBJ2-5; V: TRBV5-1; D: TRBD2; CDR3: CASSFGGRVEETQYF
J: TRBJ2-2; V: TRBV29-1; D: TRBD1; CDR3: CTGTGGYGELFF
J: TRBJ1-4; V: TRBV3-1/TRBV3-2; D: .; CDR3: CASSSRVRAQEKLFF
J: TRBJ1-5; V: TRBV28; D: .; CDR3: CASSFSGVNQPQHF
J: TRBJ1-2; V: TRBV6-2/TRBV6-3; D: .; CDR3: CASSYERVPGGYTF
J: TRBJ2-1; V: TRBV24-1; D: .; CDR3: CATSDRDSPMHNEQFF
J: TRBJ1-1; V: TRBV9; D: TRBD1; CDR3: CASSVAWTGVSNTEAFF
J: TRBJ1-6; V: TRBV18; D: TRBD1; CDR3: CASSPLDRAGGSPLHF
J: TRBJ2-4; V: TRBV19; D: .; CDR3: CASSIGPNGDIQYF
J: TRBJ1-3; V: TRBV5-1; D: .; CDR3: CASSPSGLLSGNTIYF
J: TRBJ1-2; V: TRBV18; D: TRBD1; CDR3: CASSPMAGGLGYTF
J: TRBJ1-6; V: TRBV9; D: TRBD1; CDR3: CASSPGQANSPLHF
J: TRBJ1-5; V: TRBV30; D: .; CDR3: CAWGGGLSNQPQHF
J: TRBJ2-3; V: TRBV7-9; D: .; CDR3: CASSLERDTQYF
J: TRBJ1-1; V: TRBV3-1/TRBV3-2; D: .; CDR3: CASSPKWDGIEAFF
J: TRBJ2-3; V: TRBV10-2; D: .; CDR3: CASMAGYTDTQYF
J: TRBJ2-3; V: TRBV4-2; D: .; CDR3: CASSQDRDPDTQYF
J: TRBJ2-7; V: TRBV27; D: TRBD1; CDR3: CASNERRDREFYFCYEQYF